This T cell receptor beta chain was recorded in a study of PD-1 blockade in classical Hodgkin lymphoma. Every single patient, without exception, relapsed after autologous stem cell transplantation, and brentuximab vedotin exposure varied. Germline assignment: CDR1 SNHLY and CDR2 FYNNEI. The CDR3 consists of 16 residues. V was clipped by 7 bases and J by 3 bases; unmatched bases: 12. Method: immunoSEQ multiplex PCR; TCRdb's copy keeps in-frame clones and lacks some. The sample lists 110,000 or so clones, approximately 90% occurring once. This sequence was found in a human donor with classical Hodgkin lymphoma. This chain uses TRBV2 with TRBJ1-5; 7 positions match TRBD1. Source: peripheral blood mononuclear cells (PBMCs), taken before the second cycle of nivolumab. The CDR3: CASTQGGRGPNQPQHF. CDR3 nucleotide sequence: TGTGCCAGCACTCAGGGGGGCAGGGGACCCAATCAGCCCCAGCATTTT.